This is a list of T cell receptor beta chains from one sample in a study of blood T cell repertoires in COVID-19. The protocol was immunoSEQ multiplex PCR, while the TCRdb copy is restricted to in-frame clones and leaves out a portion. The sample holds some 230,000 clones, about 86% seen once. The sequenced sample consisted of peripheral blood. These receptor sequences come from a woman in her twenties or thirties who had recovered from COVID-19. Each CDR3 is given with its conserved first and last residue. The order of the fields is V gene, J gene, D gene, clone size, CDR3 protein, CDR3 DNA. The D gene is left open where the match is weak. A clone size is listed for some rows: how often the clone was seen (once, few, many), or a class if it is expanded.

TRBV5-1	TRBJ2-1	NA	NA	CASSPYYSNNEQFF	TGCGCCAGCAGCCCGTATTACAGTAACAATGAGCAGTTCTTC
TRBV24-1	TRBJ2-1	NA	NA	CATSDLGGYNEQFF	TGTGCCACCAGTGATTTGGGAGGATACAATGAGCAGTTCTTC
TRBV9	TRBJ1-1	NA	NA	CASSVLPSGFMNTEAFF	TGTGCCAGCAGCGTTCTCCCCTCGGGATTTATGAACACTGAAGCTTTCTTT
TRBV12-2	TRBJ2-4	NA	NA	CASRPPLAGGSLAKNIQYF	TGTGCAAGTCGCCCACCACTAGCGGGAGGGTCCCTAGCCAAAAACATTCAGTACTTC
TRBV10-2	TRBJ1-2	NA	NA	CASRGAHYGYTF	TGCGCCAGCAGAGGGGCCCACTATGGCTACACCTTC
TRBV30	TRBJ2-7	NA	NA	CAWSTGSHYEQYF	TGTGCCTGGAGTACCGGGTCCCACTACGAGCAGTACTTC
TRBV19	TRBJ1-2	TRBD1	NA	CASSSGQAAPFAF	TGTGCCAGTAGTAGTGGACAGGCCGCTCCATTTGCCTTC
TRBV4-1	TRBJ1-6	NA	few	CASSPGQPSYNSPLHF	TGCGCCAGCAGCCCCGGACAGCCCTCCTATAATTCACCCCTCCACTTT
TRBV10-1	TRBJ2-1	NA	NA	CASSGGLRVAYNEQFF	TGCGCCAGCAGTGGGGGGCTGAGGGTGGCGTACAATGAGCAGTTCTTC
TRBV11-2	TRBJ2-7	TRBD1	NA	CASSLPRTGGKGEQYF	TGTGCCAGCAGCTTACCACGGACAGGGGGCAAGGGCGAGCAGTACTTC
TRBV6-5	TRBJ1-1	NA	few	CASSYSGMAFF	TGTGCCAGCAGTTACAGCGGAATGGCTTTCTTT
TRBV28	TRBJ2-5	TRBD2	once	CASSLWTSGSMGTQYF	TGTGCCAGCAGCCTATGGACTAGCGGGAGCATGGGTACCCAGTACTTC
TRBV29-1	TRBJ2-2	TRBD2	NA	CSVAGTSGPTNTGELFF	TGCAGCGTTGCCGGGACTAGCGGGCCTACGAACACCGGGGAGCTGTTTTTT
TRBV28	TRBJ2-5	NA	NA	CASSSLLQETQYF	TGTGCCAGCAGTTCACTACTTCAAGAGACCCAGTACTTC
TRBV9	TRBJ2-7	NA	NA	CASSPTGGATGVGGEQYF	TGTGCCAGCAGCCCGACGGGTGGGGCCACAGGGGTCGGGGGCGAGCAGTACTTC
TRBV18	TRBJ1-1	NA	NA	CASSPSGRSTEAFF	TGTGCCAGCTCACCCTCAGGCCGTAGTACTGAAGCTTTCTTT
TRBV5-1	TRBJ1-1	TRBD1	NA	CASSPETGYTEAFF	TGCGCCAGCAGCCCAGAGACAGGGTATACTGAAGCTTTCTTT
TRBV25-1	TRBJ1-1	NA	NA	CASSESGTNTEAFF	TGTGCCAGCAGTGAATCTGGGACAAACACTGAAGCTTTCTTT
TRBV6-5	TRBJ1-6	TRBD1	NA	CASSRGQGGSPLHF	TGTGCCAGCAGTCGGGGACAGGGGGGTTCACCCCTCCACTTT
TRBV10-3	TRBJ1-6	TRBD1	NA	CAISDGQGNSPLHF	TGTGCCATCAGTGACGGACAGGGGAATTCACCCCTCCACTTT
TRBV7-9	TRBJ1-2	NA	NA	CASSLVVSDNYGYTF	TGTGCCAGCAGCTTAGTGGTCAGCGATAACTATGGCTACACCTTC
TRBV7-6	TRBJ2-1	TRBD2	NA	CASSFELAGGPNEQFF	TGTGCCAGCAGCTTCGAACTAGCGGGAGGTCCAAATGAGCAGTTCTTC